One sample yielded the 4 T cell receptor beta chains listed below, sequenced in a study of tumour-infiltrating T cells in Burkitt lymphoma. Generated by immunoSEQ multiplex PCR, the TCRdb table keeps only in-frame clones and is missing some. Of a few hundred clones in the sample, 20% to 25% were seen once. The sample comprised tumor tissue. These receptors came from a human donor with Burkitt lymphoma.

In this sample, this clone turned up a few times. The chain couples TRBV7-2 to TRBJ2-7, with D perhaps TRBD2 (6 bases). Trimming stripped 1 base from V and 1 base from J, with 14 bases between. The CDR3 totals 16 residues. Per the germline V gene, CDR1 is SGHTA and CDR2 is FQGNSA. The CDR3 sequence is CASSLVPGSPSYEQYF. CDR3 bases: TGTGCCAGCAGCTTAGTCCCCGGGAGCCCGTCCTACGAGCAGTACTTC.

The rearrangement joins TRBV28 to TRBJ1-4; the match to TRBD1 covers 8 bases. There are 14 residues in the CDR3. CDR1 MDHEN and CDR2 SYDVKM come from the germline V gene. V trimming: 7 bases; J trimming: 8 bases; junction bases outside the gene matches: 9. As DNA, the CDR3 is TGTGCCAGCACTACAGGGGGACCAAGGGAAAAACTGTTTTTT. The encoded protein is CASTTGGPREKLFF.

This rearrangement joins TRBV9 to TRBJ2-7; D is tentatively TRBD1 or TRBD2 (5 bases each). Germline V gene sequence: CDR1 SGDLS, CDR2 YYNGEE. Trimming stripped 0 bases from V and 4 bases from J, with 23 bases between. The CDR3 loop spans 18 amino acids. The CDR3 protein is CASSVGGESSRFGYEQYF. CDR3 in DNA: TGTGCCAGCAGCGTAGGAGGGGAAAGTAGCCGCTTTGGATACGAGCAGTACTTC. Full variable domain (missing parts from reference TRBV9 and TRBJ2-7): DSGVTQTPKHLITATGQRVTLRCSPRSGDLSVYWYQQSLDQGLQFLIQYYNGEERAKGNILERFSAQQFPDLHSELNLSSLELGDSALYFCASSVGGESSRFGYEQYFGPGTRLTVT.

The rearrangement uses TRBV21-1 and TRBJ1-5. TRBV21-1 is flagged as a pseudogene. The CDR3 runs 16 residues. CDR3 region: CASSKARRPLWQPQHF. The CDR3 DNA follows: TGTGCCAGCAGCAAAGCCCGCCGCCCTCTCTGGCAGCCCCAGCATTTT.